This paragraph covers one T cell receptor beta chain sequence. Its antigen is unidentified. The data were obtained in a study of cytomegalovirus exposure and HLA in healthy donors. The PCR had 60 Vbeta and 13 Jbeta primers. TCRdb's copy holds only in-frame clones and misses some; the assay was immunoSEQ multiplex PCR. The sample yields approximately 210,000 clones, 79% seen once. The study's findings and limits: A few CMV-associated chains proved CMV antigen-specific in vitro. Data from an earlier analysis indicated that most TCR beta V segments were productive either about 87% or about 30% of the time.

The length of the CDR3 is 15 residues. Sequencing was carried out using PBMCs. This clonotype was sampled from a girl aged 5 to 17 in good health and CMV-seropositive. The chain carries TRBV7-5 and TRBJ1-2; the table's D gene call, TRBD1, was not cross checked with the DNA. TRBV7-5 is reported as a pseudogene. Here the CDR3 DNA reads TGTGCCAGAAGCTTAAGACACACGCCTAACTATGGCTACACCTTC. It translates to CARSLRHTPNYGYTF.